A selection of T cell receptor beta chains follows, all from one sample in a study of blood T cell repertoires in COVID-19. Profiling relied on immunoSEQ multiplex PCR, and the TCRdb table lists in-frame clones only, not all of them. The sample has tens of thousands of clones, 82% seen once. The sample consisted of peripheral blood. The receptors were sampled from a human donor in a cohort sampled during active COVID-19. CDR3s include the opening cysteine and the closing phenylalanine or tryptophan. Each record gives: V gene, clone size, J gene, D gene, CDR3 protein, CDR3 DNA. D genes are given only for firm matches. Where a row states a size, it is once, few, many or the class of an expanded clone; other rows omit it.

V gene: TRBV6-5
clone size: NA
J gene: TRBJ2-7
D gene: TRBD1
CDR3 protein: CASSRDSSEQYF
CDR3 DNA: TGTGCCAGCAGCCGGGACAGTAGCGAGCAGTACTTC

V gene: TRBV19
clone size: NA
J gene: TRBJ2-5
D gene: NA
CDR3 protein: CASSTGAGETQYF
CDR3 DNA: TGTGCCAGTAGCACAGGTGCTGGGGAGACCCAGTACTTC

V gene: TRBV7-9
clone size: NA
J gene: TRBJ2-7
D gene: TRBD1
CDR3 protein: CASSLAGTVRQYF
CDR3 DNA: TGTGCCAGCAGCTTAGCCGGGACAGTGAGGCAGTACTTC

V gene: TRBV24-1
clone size: NA
J gene: TRBJ2-6
D gene: NA
CDR3 protein: CATSNRAGANVLTF
CDR3 DNA: TGTGCCACCAGTAACAGGGCTGGGGCCAACGTCCTGACTTTC

V gene: TRBV5-8
clone size: NA
J gene: TRBJ1-5
D gene: NA
CDR3 protein: CASSRGTPRGQPQHF
CDR3 DNA: TGTGCCAGCAGCCGCGGGACTCCCAGAGGTCAGCCCCAGCATTTT

V gene: TRBV16
clone size: NA
J gene: TRBJ2-5
D gene: TRBD1
CDR3 protein: CASSRDRVETQYF
CDR3 DNA: TGTGCCAGCAGCCGGGACAGGGTGGAGACCCAGTACTTC

V gene: TRBV6-6
clone size: NA
J gene: TRBJ2-3
D gene: TRBD1
CDR3 protein: CASSPDPGQGTDTQYF
CDR3 DNA: TGTGCCAGCAGCCCCGACCCGGGACAGGGCACAGATACGCAGTATTTT

V gene: TRBV10-2
clone size: few
J gene: TRBJ2-5
D gene: TRBD2
CDR3 protein: CASGQRGIQETQYF
CDR3 DNA: TGCGCCAGCGGGCAGCGGGGGATCCAAGAGACCCAGTACTTC

V gene: TRBV6-5
clone size: NA
J gene: TRBJ1-2
D gene: NA
CDR3 protein: CASRQGQRLYGYTF
CDR3 DNA: TGTGCCAGCAGACAGGGCCAAAGGCTCTATGGCTACACCTTC

V gene: TRBV6-5
clone size: once
J gene: TRBJ1-5
D gene: TRBD1
CDR3 protein: CASSSDRGSNQPQHF
CDR3 DNA: TGTGCCAGCAGTTCGGACAGGGGAAGCAATCAGCCCCAGCATTTT

V gene: TRBV11-2
clone size: NA
J gene: TRBJ2-1
D gene: NA
CDR3 protein: CASSSTGGSYNEQFF
CDR3 DNA: TGTGCCAGCAGCTCTACCGGCGGGTCCTACAATGAGCAGTTCTTC

V gene: TRBV19
clone size: NA
J gene: TRBJ1-6
D gene: NA
CDR3 protein: CASSTTSGTSLHF
CDR3 DNA: TGTGCCAGTAGTACGACCTCAGGAACATCACTCCACTTT

V gene: TRBV11-3
clone size: NA
J gene: TRBJ2-2
D gene: NA
CDR3 protein: CASSLQGGTGELFF
CDR3 DNA: TGTGCCAGCAGCTTACAGGGAGGAACCGGGGAGCTGTTTTTT